These 22 T cell receptor beta chains came from one sample sequenced in a study of blood T cell repertoires in COVID-19 (dated by TCRdb to the early 2020s). Libraries were prepared through the immunoSEQ multiplex PCR assay. TCRdb carries this immuneACCESS record with in-frame sequences only. Its versions omit some clonotypes, under half of them owing to an unresolved V gene in the studies checked, with the rest unexplained. A total of about 190,000 clones appear in this sample, roughly four fifths of them only once. The ten largest account for roughly 6.1% of the sample. The sample was peripheral blood. Receptors originate from a middle-aged woman with acute or convalescent COVID-19.

V and J are TRBV5-1 and TRBJ1-5; D is undetermined. The V gene's germline CDR1 is SGHRS and CDR2 YFSETQ. V was shortened by 0 bases and J by 8 bases, with 12 bases between the two germline ends. The CDR3 runs 14 residues. The CDR3 spells CASSLGVEEEPQHF. The CDR3 DNA sequence: TGCGCCAGCAGCTTGGGGGTTGAGGAAGAGCCCCAGCATTTT.

The chain has TRBV20-1 and TRBJ2-1, with D possibly TRBD2 on 5 matching bases. The V gene lost 3 bases and the J gene lost 8 bases, with 17 bases spanning the gap. Germline CDR1 is DFQATT and CDR2 is SNEGSKA (reference sequence). The CDR3 length is 14 residues. As DNA, the CDR3 is TGCAGTGCTAGTAGAGGGCCGATGAGCGATGAGCAGTTCTTC. Translating gives CSASRGPMSDEQFF.

The count of this clone is one. V gene TRBV2 combines with J gene TRBJ1-2; the match to TRBD1 covers 8 bases. Trimming at V came to 6 bases and at J to 2 bases, leaving 5 bases not matched to a gene. This CDR3 spans 14 amino acids. CDR1 and CDR2 from the germline V gene are SNHLY and FYNNEI. CDR3: CASSEQGANYGYTF. Written as DNA, the CDR3 is TGTGCCAGCAGCGAGCAGGGGGCCAACTATGGCTACACCTTC.

This chain connects TRBV3-1 (or the pseudogene TRBV3-2) to TRBJ2-1; the match to TRBD2 covers 12 bases. V dropped 9 bases and J dropped 8; count of bases not matched to a gene: 5. The CDR3 runs 13 residues. Germline CDR1 reads LGHDT; CDR2 reads YNNKEL (reference sequence). The CDR3 sequence is CASLLAGGYEQFF. CDR3 bases: TGTGCCAGTCTACTAGCGGGAGGCTATGAGCAGTTCTTC.

The chain carries TRBV2 and TRBJ2-3, with D possibly matching TRBD2 (5 bases). The CDR3 is 18 residues long. Germline V gene sequence: CDR1 SNHLY, CDR2 FYNNEI. Trimming took off 0 bases at V and 3 bases at J, with 19 bases between the two ends. The chain's CDR3 is CASSEALGGRLDTDTQYF. The DNA of the CDR3 is TGTGCCAGCAGTGAAGCGCTAGGCGGGCGCTTGGATACAGATACGCAGTATTTT.

V is TRBV5-1 and J is TRBJ1-2; TRBD1 might be the D (5 bases). V gave up 4 bases and J gave up 6 bases, with 16 bases separating them. This CDR3 is 14 amino acids long. CDR1 and CDR2 from the germline V gene are SGHRS and YFSETQ. The CDR3 DNA follows: TGCGCCAGCAGCCGGGAGGGCGGGGGACATGGCTACACCTTC. Its protein is CASSREGGGHGYTF.

The chain combines TRBV7-3 with TRBJ2-5; tentative D call: TRBD2 (6 bases). This CDR3 contains 13 residues. V was shortened by 5 bases and J by 5 bases, with 12 bases between the two germline ends. Germline V lookup: CDR1 SGHTA, CDR2 FQGTGA. The CDR3 DNA sequence: TGTGCCAGCAGCCCAACTAGCTTGGAGACCCAGTACTTC. Protein: CASSPTSLETQYF.

This chain links TRBV5-5 with TRBJ2-7; D unclear. The CDR3 runs to 13 residues. Germline V gene data show CDR1 as SGHKS and CDR2 as YYEKEE (reference sequence). V was shortened by 1 base and J by 5 bases, with 10 bases between the two germline ends. The CDR3 bases are TGTGCCAGCAGCTTGTATGACCGGGACGAGCAGTACTTC. Amino acids: CASSLYDRDEQYF.

J is TRBJ2-7 and V is TRBV7-3, with TRBD1 matching 8 bases. Per germline, CDR1 SGHTA and CDR2 FQGTGA. With V trimmed by 5 bases and J by 6 bases, 6 bases remained unmatched. The CDR3 runs to 13 residues. In nucleotides, the CDR3 is TGTGCCAGCAGCCCGGACAGGGTCGGCGAGCAGTACTTC. Translated: CASSPDRVGEQYF.

This sequence joins TRBV4-1 and TRBJ1-1; possibly TRBD1 for D (5 bases). The V gene lost 1 base and the J gene lost 0 bases, with 9 bases spanning the gap. Germline V gene sequence: CDR1 MGHRA, CDR2 YSYEKL. The CDR3 consists of 15 residues. CDR3 sequence: CASSQGEGMNTEAFF. The CDR3 DNA sequence: TGCGCCAGCAGCCAAGGGGAGGGGATGAACACTGAAGCTTTCTTT.

The rearrangement links TRBV13 to TRBJ2-7, with 9 positions matching TRBD1. CDR3 length: 15 residues. The ends lost 5 bases at V and 2 bases at J; junction bases unmatched: 7. Germline CDR1 reads PRHDT; CDR2 reads FYEKMQ (reference sequence). The CDR3 region is CASSHRDRDPYEQYF. The CDR3 DNA follows: TGTGCCAGCAGCCACCGGGACAGGGACCCCTACGAGCAGTACTTC.

CDR3 DNA sequence: TGTGCCAGCAGCCAGGGGGTGTTGAACACTGAAGCTTTCTTT. It specifies CASSQGVLNTEAFF. The rearrangement joins TRBV7-9 to TRBJ1-1, with 7 bases that match TRBD1. This CDR3 has 14 amino acids. The germline V gene encodes CDR1 SEHNR and CDR2 FQNEAQ (reference sequence). Trimming at V came to 5 bases and at J to 0 bases, leaving 3 bases not matched to a gene.

This clone was picked up one time. The CDR3 sequence is CASNARLAGRTDTQYF. The CDR3 DNA sequence: TGTGCCAGCAACGCAAGACTAGCGGGTCGCACAGATACGCAGTATTTT. This rearrangement joins TRBV5-4 to TRBJ2-3, with 10 bases aligning to TRBD2. Trimming cost V 6 bases and J 1 base; bases outside gene matches: 8. The CDR3 sequence is 16 residues long. Per germline, CDR1 SGHNT and CDR2 YYREEE (reference sequence).

This chain connects TRBV10-3 to TRBJ1-3; D is unclear. Per the germline V gene, CDR1 is ENHRY and CDR2 is SYGVKD. Trimming cost V 2 bases and J 2 bases, with 7 bases left between them. The CDR3 runs to 14 residues. CDR3 nucleotide sequence: TGTGCCATCAGTGAGGTACATCCTGGAAACACCATATATTTT. Its protein product is CAISEVHPGNTIYF.

This clone was seen a single time. The J gene is TRBJ2-5, the V gene TRBV19; 13 bases agree with TRBD2. J gave up 13 bases and V 4 bases, and 6 bases lay outside the gene matches. CDR3 length: 13 amino acids. Looked up from germline, CDR1 is LNHDA and CDR2 is SQIVND (reference sequence). CDR3 coding DNA: TGTGCCAGTAGTAAGGGACTAGCGGGGACGGTGTACTTC. This encodes CASSKGLAGTVYF.

This clone was seen only a few times. The rearrangement links TRBV25-1 to TRBJ1-2; D call uncertain. Germline V lookup: CDR1 MGHDK, CDR2 SYGVNS. With 2 bases removed from V and 7 bases from J, the gap between germline ends came to 17 bases. This CDR3 has 15 residues. The CDR3 loop is CASSERTLEAGGYTF. CDR3 DNA: TGTGCCAGCAGTGAAAGGACGTTGGAGGCCGGTGGCTACACCTTC.

The chain uses TRBV9 and TRBJ2-7, with D maybe TRBD2 (6 bases). The V end was cut by 0 bases, the J end by 7 bases, with 17 bases between. CDR1 and CDR2 (germline): SGDLS, YYNGEE. The CDR3 sequence is 15 residues long. The CDR3 region has the DNA TGTGCCAGCAGCGTAGGGGGGAGCGGGCTTGAGGAGCAGTACTTC. Its translation is CASSVGGSGLEEQYF.

V and J are TRBV6-1 and TRBJ1-4; no reliable D call. Trimming shortened V by 3 bases and J by 0 bases, and 8 bases separated the two germline ends. Per germline, CDR1 MNHNS and CDR2 SASEGT. The CDR3 loop spans 15 amino acids. The CDR3, as DNA: TGTGCCAGCAGTGACCGGTCTGCAACTAATGAAAAACTGTTTTTT. The encoded protein is CASSDRSATNEKLFF.

The chain links TRBV27 to TRBJ2-3; no clear D gene. Between the trimmed V and J ends, which lost 2 bases and 6 bases, there was a span of 9 bases. Germline V gene data show CDR1 as MNHEY and CDR2 as SMNVEV (reference sequence). The CDR3 totals 13 residues. The CDR3 DNA reads as TGTGCCAGCAGTTTACAGGAAAGTGATACGCAGTATTTT. This translates into CASSLQESDTQYF.

The chain couples TRBV5-1 to TRBJ2-5, with a possible D match to TRBD2 (6 bases). The CDR3 totals 16 residues. Germline V gives CDR1 SGHRS, CDR2 YFSETQ. Between the trimmed V and J ends, which lost 4 bases and 5 bases, there was a span of 21 bases. This CDR3 reads CASSPGTVEIGETQYF. In DNA form, the CDR3 reads TGCGCCAGCAGCCCTGGGACTGTAGAGATTGGTGAGACCCAGTACTTC.

DNA of the CDR3: TGTGCCAGCAGCCCGAGGGGACTAGCGGGAAGGAGCTCCTACAATGAGCAGTTCTTC. Translation: CASSPRGLAGRSSYNEQFF. The chain joins TRBV9 to TRBJ2-1; 13 positions agree with TRBD2. The CDR3 consists of 19 residues. The trim removed 4 bases at V and 0 bases at J, leaving 10 bases unmatched. CDR1 and CDR2 from the germline V gene are SGDLS and YYNGEE.

The genes are TRBV4-1 and TRBJ2-7, with TRBD2 matching 10 bases. J gave up 2 bases and V 3 bases, and 7 bases lay outside the gene matches. The CDR3 loop spans 16 amino acids. Germline loops: CDR1 MGHRA, CDR2 YSYEKL. CDR3 sequence reads: CASSQRTSGPTYEQYF. For the CDR3, the DNA is TGCGCCAGCAGCCAGCGGACTAGCGGACCGACCTACGAGCAGTACTTC.